A selection of T cell receptor beta chains follows, all from one sample in a study of cytomegalovirus exposure and HLA in healthy donors. Assay: immunoSEQ multiplex PCR; the TCRdb copy retains only in-frame clones and omits some. This table has around 150,000 clones, roughly 80% appearing once. Sample: PBMCs. The receptor set was obtained from a woman in her forties in good health and CMV-seropositive. Each CDR3 is given with its conserved first and last residue. D genes are given only for firm matches. Clone size is given for some rows only: seen once, a few or many times, or a class if the clone is expanded.

v_call: TRBV7-8; clone_size: NA; j_call: TRBJ2-7; d_call: TRBD2; cdr3_aa: CASSLAAASGAYEQYF; cdr3_nt: TGTGCCAGCAGCTTAGCGGCGGCTAGCGGAGCCTACGAGCAGTACTTC
v_call: TRBV2; clone_size: NA; j_call: TRBJ1-1; d_call: TRBD1; cdr3_aa: CASRGTGGTEAFF; cdr3_nt: TGTGCCAGCAGAGGGACAGGGGGAACTGAAGCTTTCTTT
v_call: TRBV27; clone_size: few; j_call: TRBJ1-2; d_call: NA; cdr3_aa: CASSLTGGEGDGYTF; cdr3_nt: TGTGCCAGCAGTCTTACCGGGGGGGAAGGGGATGGCTACACCTTC
v_call: TRBV2; clone_size: NA; j_call: TRBJ1-4; d_call: NA; cdr3_aa: CASSAIRASEKLFF; cdr3_nt: TGTGCCAGCAGCGCTATCAGGGCGAGCGAAAAACTGTTTTTT
v_call: TRBV27; clone_size: NA; j_call: TRBJ2-2; d_call: NA; cdr3_aa: CASSLRGNTGELFF; cdr3_nt: TGTGCCAGCAGTTTAAGAGGGAACACCGGGGAGCTGTTTTTT
v_call: TRBV21-1; clone_size: NA; j_call: TRBJ2-1; d_call: NA; cdr3_aa: CARGGRGGPVQFF; cdr3_nt: TGTGCCAGGGGGGGAAGGGGAGGGCCAGTCCAATTCTTC
v_call: TRBV15; clone_size: NA; j_call: TRBJ1-3; d_call: TRBD1; cdr3_aa: CATSRDRGTGNTIYF; cdr3_nt: TGTGCCACCAGCAGGGACAGGGGGACTGGAAACACCATATATTTT
v_call: TRBV6-6; clone_size: NA; j_call: TRBJ1-2; d_call: TRBD1; cdr3_aa: CASSYGQGASYGYTF; cdr3_nt: TGTGCCAGCAGTTACGGGCAGGGGGCGAGCTATGGCTACACCTTC
v_call: TRBV30; clone_size: NA; j_call: TRBJ1-4; d_call: TRBD1; cdr3_aa: CAWSGDREKLFF; cdr3_nt: TGTGCCTGGAGCGGGGACAGAGAAAAACTGTTTTTT
v_call: TRBV19; clone_size: NA; j_call: TRBJ1-4; d_call: NA; cdr3_aa: CASTARGAPNEKLFF; cdr3_nt: TGTGCCAGTACCGCCCGGGGGGCACCTAATGAAAAACTGTTTTTT
v_call: TRBV19; clone_size: NA; j_call: TRBJ1-2; d_call: NA; cdr3_aa: CASSSGDGPYGYTF; cdr3_nt: TGTGCCAGTAGTAGCGGCGACGGCCCCTATGGCTACACCTTC
v_call: TRBV9; clone_size: NA; j_call: TRBJ2-1; d_call: NA; cdr3_aa: CASSVAGYNNEQFF; cdr3_nt: TGTGCCAGCAGCGTAGCGGGATATAACAATGAGCAGTTCTTC
v_call: TRBV6-5; clone_size: NA; j_call: TRBJ2-7; d_call: NA; cdr3_aa: CASSYSTASYEQYF; cdr3_nt: TGTGCCAGCAGTTACTCGACGGCTAGCTACGAGCAGTACTTC
v_call: TRBV19; clone_size: NA; j_call: TRBJ2-7; d_call: TRBD1; cdr3_aa: CASSTPGQGSYEQYF; cdr3_nt: TGTGCCAGTAGTACACCGGGACAGGGTTCCTACGAGCAGTACTTC
v_call: TRBV6-6; clone_size: few; j_call: TRBJ2-7; d_call: TRBD1; cdr3_aa: CASSNRDWDRNYEQYF; cdr3_nt: TGTGCCAGCAGCAATAGAGACTGGGACAGAAACTACGAGCAGTACTTC
v_call: TRBV5-4; clone_size: NA; j_call: TRBJ2-1; d_call: TRBD2; cdr3_aa: CASGGLAEASSYNEQFF; cdr3_nt: TGTGCCAGCGGGGGACTAGCGGAGGCGAGCTCCTACAATGAGCAGTTCTTC
v_call: TRBV19; clone_size: NA; j_call: TRBJ2-1; d_call: NA; cdr3_aa: CASSISWSSYNEQFF; cdr3_nt: TGTGCCAGTAGTATTTCTTGGAGCTCCTACAATGAGCAGTTCTTC
v_call: TRBV30; clone_size: NA; j_call: TRBJ2-5; d_call: NA; cdr3_aa: CAWSRGASTSEETQYF; cdr3_nt: TGTGCCTGGAGCAGGGGCGCGTCCACTAGCGAAGAGACCCAGTACTTC
v_call: TRBV28; clone_size: NA; j_call: TRBJ1-5; d_call: NA; cdr3_aa: CASNQGGGGRWPQHF; cdr3_nt: TGTGCCAGCAACCAAGGGGGGGGTGGGCGGTGGCCCCAGCATTTT
v_call: TRBV10-1; clone_size: NA; j_call: TRBJ2-1; d_call: TRBD2; cdr3_aa: CASTGLAGGPGNEQFF; cdr3_nt: TGCGCCAGCACGGGGCTAGCGGGAGGGCCAGGCAATGAGCAGTTCTTC
v_call: TRBV29-1; clone_size: few; j_call: TRBJ2-5; d_call: TRBD1; cdr3_aa: CSATSNRGLGETQYF; cdr3_nt: TGCAGCGCAACCTCCAACAGGGGGCTAGGGGAGACCCAGTACTTC
v_call: TRBV20-1; clone_size: NA; j_call: TRBJ2-1; d_call: NA; cdr3_aa: CSATGYNEQFF; cdr3_nt: TGCAGTGCTACAGGTTACAATGAGCAGTTCTTC
v_call: TRBV7-3; clone_size: NA; j_call: TRBJ1-2; d_call: NA; cdr3_aa: CASSPGAVGGYTF; cdr3_nt: TGTGCCAGCAGCCCTGGGGCGGTAGGAGGCTACACCTTC
v_call: TRBV19; clone_size: NA; j_call: TRBJ1-5; d_call: TRBD1; cdr3_aa: CASSKDRGRQPQHF; cdr3_nt: TGTGCCAGTAGCAAGGACAGGGGGCGACAGCCCCAGCATTTT
v_call: TRBV2; clone_size: NA; j_call: TRBJ1-5; d_call: NA; cdr3_aa: CASSEASLYQPQHF; cdr3_nt: TGTGCTAGCAGTGAAGCAAGCTTATATCAGCCCCAGCATTTT
v_call: TRBV6-5; clone_size: NA; j_call: TRBJ2-7; d_call: NA; cdr3_aa: CASRAVVNPYEQYF; cdr3_nt: TGTGCCAGCAGGGCCGTTGTAAACCCCTACGAGCAGTACTTC